The T cell receptor beta chain described here comes from a study of blood T cell repertoires in COVID-19. Assay: immunoSEQ multiplex PCR; the TCRdb copy retains only in-frame clones and omits some. This table holds tens of thousands of clones, approximately 85% found once. As for this clone: The sample contains more than one DNA sequence encoding this CDR3.

V was pared by 0 bases and J by 3 bases, with 10 bases between. This CDR3 region has 15 residues. Germline V gene lookup returns CDR1 SGDLS and CDR2 YYNGEE. This chain joins TRBV9 and TRBJ2-1; D is unresolved. This clonotype originated in a human donor in a cohort sampled during active COVID-19. The sequenced sample was peripheral blood. The chain's CDR3 is CASSVGPGDYNEQFF. The DNA of the CDR3 is TGTGCCAGCAGCGTAGGTCCTGGAGACTACAATGAGCAGTTCTTC.